The T cell receptor (beta chain) under discussion was sequenced for a study of T cell responses to AZD1222 COVID-19 vaccine. General study findings and limits: Spike-specific TCRs gained breadth and depth after people received two AZD1222 doses. No repertoire was sampled before or during the peak T cell response, only after it. Among the donors, most were white British and more were female, and clonal diversity was possibly underestimated.

Produced via immunoSEQ multiplex PCR; TCRdb's table is partial and in-frame only. The sample lists some 100,000 clones; about 86% were seen once. A word on this clone: Antigen unknown.

Unmatched junction bases numbered 4, after V lost 2 bases and J lost 8 bases. CDR3 size: 15 residues. In germline, CDR1 is MDHEN, CDR2 SYDVKM. Second doses were pooled across both intervals (about 4 or about 12 weeks). This sequence was found in an adult who received the AZD1222 COVID-19 vaccine. The source was peripheral blood, collected 28 days after the second AZD1222 dose. J is TRBJ2-1 and V is TRBV28; the match to TRBD1 covers 12 bases. The CDR3 sequence: CASSLKGQGAYEQFF. In DNA form, the CDR3 reads TGTGCCAGCAGTTTAAAGGGACAGGGGGCTTATGAGCAGTTCTTC.